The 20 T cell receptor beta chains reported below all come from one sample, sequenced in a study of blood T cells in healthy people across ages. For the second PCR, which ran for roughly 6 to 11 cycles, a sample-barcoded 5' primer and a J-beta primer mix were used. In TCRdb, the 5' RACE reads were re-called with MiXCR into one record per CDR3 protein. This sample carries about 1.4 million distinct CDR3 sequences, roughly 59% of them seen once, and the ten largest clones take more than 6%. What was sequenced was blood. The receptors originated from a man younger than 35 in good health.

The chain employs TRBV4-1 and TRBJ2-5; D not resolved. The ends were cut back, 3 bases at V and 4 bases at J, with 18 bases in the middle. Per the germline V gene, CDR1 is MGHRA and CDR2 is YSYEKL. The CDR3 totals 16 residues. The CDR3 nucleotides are TGCGCCAGCAGCCAGCGGCCCCTCAGGTACCTAGAGACCCAGTACTTC. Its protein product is CASSQRPLRYLETQYF.

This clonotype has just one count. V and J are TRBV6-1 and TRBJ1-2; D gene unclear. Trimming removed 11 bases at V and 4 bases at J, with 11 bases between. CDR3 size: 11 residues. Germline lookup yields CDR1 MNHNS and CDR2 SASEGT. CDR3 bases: TGTGCCGTAGACATCAGCTATGGCTACACCTTC. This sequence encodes CAVDISYGYTF.

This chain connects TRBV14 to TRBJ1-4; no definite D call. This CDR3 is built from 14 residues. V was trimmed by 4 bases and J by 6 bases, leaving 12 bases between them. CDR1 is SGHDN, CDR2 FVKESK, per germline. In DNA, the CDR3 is TGTGCCAGCAGCCGGAGGGCATGGGATGAAAAACTGTTTTTT. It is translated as CASSRRAWDEKLFF.

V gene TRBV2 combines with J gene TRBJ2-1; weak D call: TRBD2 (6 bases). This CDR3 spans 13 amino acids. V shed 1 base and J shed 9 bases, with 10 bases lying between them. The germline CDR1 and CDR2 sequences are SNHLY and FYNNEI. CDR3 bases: TGTGCCAGCAGTGAAGTTCAGGGAGGTGAGCAGTTCTTC. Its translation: CASSEVQGGEQFF.

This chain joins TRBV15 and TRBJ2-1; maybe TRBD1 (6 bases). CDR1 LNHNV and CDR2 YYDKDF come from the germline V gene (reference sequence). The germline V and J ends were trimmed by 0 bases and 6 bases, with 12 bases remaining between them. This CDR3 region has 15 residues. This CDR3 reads CATSRDTQGLNEQFF. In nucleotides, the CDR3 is TGTGCCACCAGCAGAGATACTCAGGGGCTCAATGAGCAGTTCTTC.

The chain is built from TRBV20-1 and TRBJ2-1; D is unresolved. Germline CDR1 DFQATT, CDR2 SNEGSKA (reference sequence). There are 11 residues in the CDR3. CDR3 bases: TGCAGCCTCGCCAGTTATGATGAGCAGTTCTTC. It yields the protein CSLASYDEQFF.

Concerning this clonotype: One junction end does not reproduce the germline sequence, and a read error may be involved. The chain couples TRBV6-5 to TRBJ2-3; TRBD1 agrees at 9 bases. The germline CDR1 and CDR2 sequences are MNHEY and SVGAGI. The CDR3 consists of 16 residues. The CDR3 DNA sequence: TGTGCCAGCAGTTACTCGGGGACAGGGAGCGCAGACACGCAGTATTTT. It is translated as CASSYSGTGSADTQYF.

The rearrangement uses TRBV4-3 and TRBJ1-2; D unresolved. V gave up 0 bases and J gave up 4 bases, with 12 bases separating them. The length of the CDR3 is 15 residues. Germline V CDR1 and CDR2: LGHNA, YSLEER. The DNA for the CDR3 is TGCGCCAGCAGCCAAGATCCTCCGTTCAGCTATGGCTACACCTTC. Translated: CASSQDPPFSYGYTF.

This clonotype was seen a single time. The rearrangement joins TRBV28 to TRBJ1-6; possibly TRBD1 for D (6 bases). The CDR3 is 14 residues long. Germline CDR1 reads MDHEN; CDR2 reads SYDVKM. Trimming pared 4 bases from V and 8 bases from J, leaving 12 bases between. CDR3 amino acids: CASSSGQLHSPLHF. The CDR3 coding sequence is TGTGCCAGCAGTTCAGGACAGTTACATTCACCCCTCCACTTT.

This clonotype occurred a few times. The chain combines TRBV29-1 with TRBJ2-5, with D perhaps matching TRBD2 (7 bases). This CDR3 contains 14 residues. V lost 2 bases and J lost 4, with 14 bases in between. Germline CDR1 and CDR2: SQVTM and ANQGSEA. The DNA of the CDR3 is TGCAGCGTTGAACCCCCCGGGGGGCCAGAGACCCAGTACTTC. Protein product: CSVEPPGGPETQYF.

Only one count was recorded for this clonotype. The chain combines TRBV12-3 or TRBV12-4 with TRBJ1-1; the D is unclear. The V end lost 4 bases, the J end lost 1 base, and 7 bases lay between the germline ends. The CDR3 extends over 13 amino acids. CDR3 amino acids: CASSSSRNTEAFF. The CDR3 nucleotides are TGTGCCAGCAGTTCGAGTCGGAACACTGAAGCTTTCTTT.

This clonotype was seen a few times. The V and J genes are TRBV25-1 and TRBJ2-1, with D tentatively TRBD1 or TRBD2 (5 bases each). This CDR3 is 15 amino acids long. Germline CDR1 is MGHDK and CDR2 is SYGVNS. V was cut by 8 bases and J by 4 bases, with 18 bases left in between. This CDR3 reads CASGTGTGSYNEQFF. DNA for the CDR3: TGTGCCAGCGGCACCGGGACGGGGAGTTACAATGAGCAGTTCTTC.

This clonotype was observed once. This CDR3 is CATSTPNNEQFF. CDR3 DNA: TGTGCCACCAGCACCCCTAACAATGAGCAGTTCTTC. The chain is built from TRBV15 and TRBJ2-1, with unresolved D. The ends were cut back, 4 bases at V and 5 bases at J, with 6 bases in the middle. CDR3 length: 12 amino acids. Germline V gene sequence: CDR1 LNHNV, CDR2 YYDKDF (reference sequence).

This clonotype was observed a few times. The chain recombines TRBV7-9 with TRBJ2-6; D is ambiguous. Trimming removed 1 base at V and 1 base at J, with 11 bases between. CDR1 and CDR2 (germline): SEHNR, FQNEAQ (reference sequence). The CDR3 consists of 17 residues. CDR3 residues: CASSLVGRLSGANVLTF. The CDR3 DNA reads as TGTGCCAGCAGCTTAGTTGGCAGACTTTCTGGGGCCAACGTCCTGACTTTC.

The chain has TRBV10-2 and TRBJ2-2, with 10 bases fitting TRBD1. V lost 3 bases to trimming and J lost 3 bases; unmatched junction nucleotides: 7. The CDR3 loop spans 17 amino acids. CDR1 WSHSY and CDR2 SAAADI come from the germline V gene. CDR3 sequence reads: CASSDGTGVGDTGELFF. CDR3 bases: TGCGCCAGCAGTGACGGGACAGGGGTAGGCGACACCGGGGAGCTGTTTTTT.

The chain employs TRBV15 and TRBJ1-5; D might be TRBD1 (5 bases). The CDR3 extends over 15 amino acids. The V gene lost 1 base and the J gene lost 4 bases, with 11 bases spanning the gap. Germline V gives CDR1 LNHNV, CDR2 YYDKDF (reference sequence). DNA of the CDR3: TGTGCCACCAGCAGAGGCCGACGGGGGAATCAGCCCCAGCATTTT. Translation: CATSRGRRGNQPQHF. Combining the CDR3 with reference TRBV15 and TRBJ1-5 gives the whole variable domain DAMVIQNPRYQVTQFGKPVTLSCSQTLNHNVMYWYQQKSSQAPKLLFHYYDKDFNNEADTPDNFQSRRPNTSFCFLDIRSPGLGDTAMYLCATSRGRRGNQPQHFGDGTRLSIL.

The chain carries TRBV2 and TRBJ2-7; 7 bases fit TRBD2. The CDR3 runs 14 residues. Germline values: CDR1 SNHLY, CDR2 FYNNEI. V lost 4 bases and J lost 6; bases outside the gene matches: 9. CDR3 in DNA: TGTGCCAGCAGTGGAAAGACTAGCCTCGGCGAGCAGTACTTC. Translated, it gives CASSGKTSLGEQYF.

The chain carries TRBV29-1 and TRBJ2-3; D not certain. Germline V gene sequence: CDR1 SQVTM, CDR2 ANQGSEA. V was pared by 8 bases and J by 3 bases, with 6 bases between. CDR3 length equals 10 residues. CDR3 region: CSPSTDTQYF. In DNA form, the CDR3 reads TGCAGCCCATCAACAGATACGCAGTATTTT.

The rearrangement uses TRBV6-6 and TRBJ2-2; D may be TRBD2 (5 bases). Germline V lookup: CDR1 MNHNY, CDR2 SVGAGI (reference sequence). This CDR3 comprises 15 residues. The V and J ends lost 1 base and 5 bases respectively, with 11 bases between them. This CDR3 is CASSYWASSTGELFF. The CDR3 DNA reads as TGTGCCAGCAGTTACTGGGCTAGCAGTACCGGGGAGCTGTTTTTT.

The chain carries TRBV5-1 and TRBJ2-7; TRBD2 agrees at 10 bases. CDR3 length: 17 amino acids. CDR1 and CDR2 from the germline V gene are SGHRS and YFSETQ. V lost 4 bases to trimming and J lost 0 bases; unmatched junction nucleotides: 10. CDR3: CASSAASGGESSYEQYF. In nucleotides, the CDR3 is TGCGCCAGCAGCGCGGCTAGCGGGGGCGAAAGCTCCTACGAGCAGTACTTC. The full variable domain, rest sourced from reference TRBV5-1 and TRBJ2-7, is KAGVTQTPRYLIKTRGQQVTLSCSPISGHRSVSWYQQTPGQGLQFLFEYFSETQRNKGNFPGRFSGRQFSNSRSEMNVSTLELGDSALYLCASSAASGGESSYEQYFGPGTRLTVT.